What follows are 30 T cell receptor beta chains derived from one specimen sequenced in a study of blood T cell repertoires in COVID-19. Here immunoSEQ multiplex PCR was the method, and the copy in TCRdb shows in-frame clones only, minus some. The data show under 250,000 clones, with less than 90% seen just once and 1.5% held by the top ten. The sample comprised peripheral blood. These receptors all stem from a woman in her thirties or forties who had recovered from COVID-19.

V and J are TRBV7-9 and TRBJ2-7; TRBD1 matches 10 bases. The CDR3 spans 14 residues. Unmatched junction bases numbered 5, after V lost 4 bases and J lost 5 bases. Per the germline V gene, CDR1 is SEHNR and CDR2 is FQNEAQ (reference sequence). The CDR3 here is CASSSGQGTDEQYF. The DNA for the CDR3 is TGTGCCAGCAGCTCGGGACAGGGGACCGACGAGCAGTACTTC.

The chain links TRBV28 to TRBJ2-1; TRBD1 matches 9 bases. V was clipped by 6 bases and J by 3 bases; unmatched bases: 6. This CDR3 spans 15 amino acids. Germline V gene sequence: CDR1 MDHEN, CDR2 SYDVKM. The CDR3 DNA follows: TGTGCCAGCAGGCCGGACAGGGGTGTCTACAATGAGCAGTTCTTC. It translates to CASRPDRGVYNEQFF.

J is TRBJ2-2 and V is TRBV30; 11 nucleotides align to TRBD2. CDR3 length equals 15 residues. The germline CDR1 and CDR2 sequences are GTSNPN and SVGIG (reference sequence). With V trimmed by 5 bases and J by 3 bases, 5 bases remained unmatched. The CDR3 coding sequence is TGTGCCTGGTTAGCGGGGGGGCCGTACACCGGGGAGCTGTTTTTT. This encodes CAWLAGGPYTGELFF.

V and J are TRBV5-1 and TRBJ2-3; 8 bases match TRBD1. V was pared by 4 bases and J by 7 bases, with 11 bases of the junction left unmatched. Germline CDR1 SGHRS, CDR2 YFSETQ. CDR3 size: 15 residues. The CDR3 is CASSQTDREKNTQYF. The CDR3 DNA sequence: TGCGCCAGCAGCCAAACGGACAGGGAAAAGAATACGCAGTATTTT. The full variable domain, in which reference TRBV5-1 and TRBJ2-3 provide the parts outside the CDR3, is KAGVTQTPRYLIKTRGQQVTLSCSPISGHRSVSWYQQTPGQGLQFLFEYFSETQRNKGNFPGRFSGRQFSNSRSEMNVSTLELGDSALYLCASSQTDREKNTQYFGPGTRLTVL.

This rearrangement joins TRBV6-5 to TRBJ2-3, with 9 bases that match TRBD2. The CDR3 length is 14 residues. V lost 6 bases and J lost 3; bases outside the gene matches: 4. Germline V CDR1 and CDR2: MNHEY, SVGAGI. The chain's CDR3 is CASRVAGATDTQYF. Written as DNA, the CDR3 is TGTGCCAGCAGAGTAGCGGGGGCAACAGATACGCAGTATTTT.

The chain's CDR3 is CASSIGGGQSYEQYF. The DNA of the CDR3 is TGTGCCAGTAGTATAGGCGGGGGGCAGTCCTACGAGCAGTACTTC. The rearrangement joins TRBV19 to TRBJ2-7, with TRBD2 matching over 8 bases. The J segment lost 1 base and the V segment lost 1 base, leaving 3 bases of the junction unmatched. Germline values: CDR1 LNHDA, CDR2 SQIVND (reference sequence). The CDR3 covers 15 residues.

This clone was detected only once. This sequence joins TRBV2 and TRBJ1-1; 9 positions agree with TRBD1. Trimming cost V 4 bases and J 0 bases; bases outside gene matches: 3. The CDR3 length is 15 residues. The germline gives CDR1 SNHLY, CDR2 FYNNEI. The CDR3 here is CASSGTGAMNTEAFF. Written as DNA, the CDR3 is TGTGCCAGCAGTGGGACAGGGGCTATGAACACTGAAGCTTTCTTT.

The chain is built from TRBV5-5 and TRBJ1-1, with 7 positions matching TRBD1. Germline trimming cut 4 bases from V and 3 bases from J; bases unmatched to any gene: 6. Germline V gene sequence: CDR1 SGHKS, CDR2 YYEKEE (reference sequence). The CDR3 totals 14 residues. Here the CDR3 DNA reads TGTGCCAGCAGCCTGCCAGGGGGGCACACTGAAGCTTTCTTT. Protein: CASSLPGGHTEAFF.

CDR3 protein: CASSRSRGQGAYEQYF. Here the CDR3 DNA reads TGTGCCAGCAGCAGATCTAGGGGACAGGGGGCCTACGAGCAGTACTTC. This chain connects TRBV7-2 to TRBJ2-7, with 11 bases that match TRBD1. Losses at the gene ends were 5 bases for V and 2 bases for J; bases not matched to a gene: 8. CDR3 size: 16 residues. Germline V gene sequence: CDR1 SGHTA, CDR2 FQGNSA.

This chain uses TRBV18 with TRBJ2-3; the match to TRBD2 covers 7 bases. This CDR3 has 16 amino acids. CDR1 and CDR2 from the germline V gene are KGHSH and LQKENI. Losses at the gene ends were 0 bases for V and 0 bases for J; bases not matched to a gene: 3. CDR3 DNA: TGTGCCAGCTCACCACCCGGGGGGACTAGCACAGATACGCAGTATTTT. Protein product: CASSPPGGTSTDTQYF.

Turning to this clone: One end of the junction does not line up with germline, which may come from a read error. CDR3 DNA sequence: TGTGCCAGCACCTTACAGAACATGAACACTGAAGCTTTCTTT. It codes for CASTLQNMNTEAFF. The V gene is TRBV11-2, the J gene TRBJ1-1, with no clear D. CDR1 SGHAT and CDR2 FQNNGV come from the germline V gene. This CDR3 contains 14 residues.

The V gene is TRBV9, the J gene TRBJ1-1; the match to TRBD1 covers 10 bases. Germline V gene sequence: CDR1 SGDLS, CDR2 YYNGEE. J lost 5 bases, V lost 5 bases, and 12 bases had no gene match. The length of the CDR3 is 16 residues. In DNA form, the CDR3 reads TGTGCCAGCAGTGAAACGGGACAGGGGCTGGGTACTGAAGCTTTCTTT. It encodes CASSETGQGLGTEAFF.

This clone has a handful of counts. The sample holds other DNA sequences that translate to the same CDR3. The CDR3 here is CASSLDRNQPQHF. CDR3 DNA: TGCGCCAGCAGCCTGGACAGGAATCAGCCCCAGCATTTT. The chain couples TRBV5-1 to TRBJ1-5; 7 bases agree with TRBD1. J gave up 4 bases and V 4 bases, and 2 bases lay outside the gene matches. The CDR3 consists of 13 residues. CDR1 SGHRS and CDR2 YFSETQ come from the germline V gene.

The rearrangement joins TRBV28 to TRBJ2-2, with D possibly TRBD2 on 8 matching bases. This CDR3 region has 16 residues. The V gene lost 4 bases and the J gene lost 1 base, with 13 bases spanning the gap. CDR1 is MDHEN, CDR2 SYDVKM, per germline. This CDR3 reads CASSSGGGGNTGELFF. The CDR3 DNA reads TGTGCCAGCAGTTCGGGAGGGGGCGGGAACACCGGGGAGCTGTTTTTT.

The chain employs TRBV7-9 and TRBJ2-5; D gene unclear. CDR1 and CDR2 (germline): SEHNR, FQNEAQ (reference sequence). Trimming pared 2 bases from V and 2 bases from J, leaving 12 bases between. The length of the CDR3 is 15 residues. The CDR3 region is CASSLSQTSQETQYF. CDR3 sequence (DNA): TGTGCCAGCAGCTTATCCCAAACATCGCAAGAGACCCAGTACTTC.

Concerning this clone itself: Since a much larger clone is just one base distant, this may be a read error. The V call is TRBV11-2, the J call TRBJ1-1, with D hard to call. The CDR3 sequence is 14 residues long. Germline lookup yields CDR1 SGHAT and CDR2 FQNNGV. Trimming left V 1 base short and J 1 base short, with 7 bases between. The CDR3 bases are TGTGCCAGCAGCTTAGGACACCAGAACACTGAAGCTTTCTTT. It yields the protein CASSLGHQNTEAFF.

This rearrangement joins TRBV19 to TRBJ1-1; TRBD1 aligns across 10 bases. In germline, CDR1 is LNHDA, CDR2 SQIVND (reference sequence). Trimming took 5 bases from V and 5 from J; bases not matched to a gene: 8. CDR3 length: 15 amino acids. CDR3 region: CASSPRQGAVTEAFF. Written as DNA, the CDR3 is TGTGCCAGTAGTCCCCGACAGGGGGCTGTGACTGAAGCTTTCTTT.

The chain carries TRBV27 and TRBJ2-5; no definite D call. Per the germline V gene, CDR1 is MNHEY and CDR2 is SMNVEV (reference sequence). The V end lost 0 bases, the J end lost 1 base, and 9 bases lay between the germline ends. This CDR3 spans 15 amino acids. CDR3 nucleotides: TGTGCCAGCAGTTTATCGTGGAGTCTCCAAGAGACCCAGTACTTC. It yields the protein CASSLSWSLQETQYF.

The chain links TRBV21-1 to TRBJ1-1. TRBV21-1 is a listed pseudogene. CDR3 length: 14 amino acids. The CDR3 coding sequence is TGTGCCAGCAGCAATAGGCAGACTAACACTGAAGCTTTCTTT. Translation gives CASSNRQTNTEAFF.

This clone was picked up one time. This chain connects TRBV5-6 to TRBJ2-7; D is unclear. Germline CDR1 and CDR2: SGHDT and YYEEEE. Trimming shortened V by 1 base and J by 2 bases, and 10 bases separated the two germline ends. This CDR3 region has 14 residues. CDR3 DNA sequence: TGTGCCAGCAGCTTGTCTTTCATAGCCTACGAGCAGTACTTC. Translating gives CASSLSFIAYEQYF.

The chain joins TRBV4-1 to TRBJ1-2; possibly TRBD1 for D (6 bases). V was shortened by 5 bases and J by 2 bases, with 9 bases between the two germline ends. CDR3 length equals 13 residues. Germline loops: CDR1 MGHRA, CDR2 YSYEKL. The CDR3 bases are TGCGCCAGCAGCGCCGACAGGAACTATGGCTACACCTTC. This codes for CASSADRNYGYTF.

The genes are TRBV15 and TRBJ1-5; 7 bases align to TRBD1. Germline V gives CDR1 LNHNV, CDR2 YYDKDF (reference sequence). Trimming at V came to 5 bases and at J to 10 bases, leaving 2 bases not matched to a gene. CDR3 size: 11 residues. CDR3 amino acids: CATSQGGPQHF. The CDR3 nucleotides read TGTGCCACCAGCCAGGGGGGACCCCAGCATTTT.

This clone showed up just once. This chain uses TRBV11-3 with TRBJ1-1; the match to TRBD1 covers 8 bases. This CDR3 spans 15 amino acids. Per the germline V gene, CDR1 is SGHNT and CDR2 is YENEEA. Trimming removed 5 bases from V and 0 bases from J; junction bases left unmatched: 5. CDR3 nucleotides: TGTGCCAGCAGCATACAGGGGGTTTTGAACACTGAAGCTTTCTTT. Protein: CASSIQGVLNTEAFF.

This clone was picked up a small number of times. The chain combines TRBV24-1 with TRBJ1-1; D call uncertain. V was cut by 7 bases and J by 0 bases, with 8 bases left in between. The CDR3 has 13 amino acids. Germline V CDR1 and CDR2: KGHDR, SFDVKD. CDR3 coding DNA: TGTGCCACCAGCGCCGGTATGAACACTGAAGCTTTCTTT. Amino acids: CATSAGMNTEAFF.

This clone was seen only once. The V gene is TRBV5-1, the J gene TRBJ1-4; no firm D call. CDR3 size: 15 residues. V shed 1 base and J shed 0 bases, with 7 bases lying between them. Germline values: CDR1 SGHRS, CDR2 YFSETQ. CDR3 nucleotides: TGCGCCAGCAGCTTGAATCGCGCAACTAATGAAAAACTGTTTTTT. It yields the protein CASSLNRATNEKLFF.

This chain joins TRBV7-2 and TRBJ2-7, with D perhaps matching TRBD2 (7 bases). V lost 7 bases, J lost 3 bases, and 16 bases lay in between. The V gene's germline CDR1 is SGHTA and CDR2 FQGNSA. There are 14 residues in the CDR3. CDR3 residues: CASTQRGGGYEQYF. Here the CDR3 DNA reads TGTGCCAGCACACAAAGGGGGGGTGGCTACGAGCAGTACTTC. Drawing the rest from reference TRBV7-2 and TRBJ2-7, the complete variable domain is GAGVSQSPSNKVTEKGKDVELRCDPISGHTALYWYRQSLGQGLEFLIYFQGNSAPDKSGLPSDRFSAERTGGSVSTLTIQRTQQEDSAVYLCASTQRGGGYEQYFGPGTRLTVT.

This sequence joins TRBV10-2 and TRBJ1-1; TRBD1 aligns across 7 bases. The germline V gene encodes CDR1 WSHSY and CDR2 SAAADI. The CDR3 consists of 14 residues. V was clipped by 8 bases and J by 4 bases; unmatched bases: 10. In DNA, the CDR3 is TGCGCCAGCGGAAACAGGGGCAGGAGCACTGAAGCTTTCTTT. This translates into CASGNRGRSTEAFF.

The chain uses TRBV6-5 and TRBJ1-5; maybe TRBD1 (5 bases). CDR3 length: 14 residues. Trimming stripped 2 bases from V and 3 bases from J, with 8 bases between. Germline V gene lookup returns CDR1 MNHEY and CDR2 SVGAGI. The CDR3 coding sequence is TGTGCCAGCAGTTACGACGGACACAATCAGCCCCAGCATTTT. Protein: CASSYDGHNQPQHF.

The rearrangement joins TRBV24-1 to TRBJ1-2; 10 nucleotides match TRBD1. CDR1 KGHDR and CDR2 SFDVKD come from the germline V gene. The trim removed 0 bases at V and 8 bases at J, leaving 14 bases unmatched. This CDR3 has 18 residues. In DNA, the CDR3 is TGTGCCACCAGTGATTTGCCCGGCCGGGACAGGGGTTACGAGGGCTACACCTTC. This encodes CATSDLPGRDRGYEGYTF.

The rearrangement uses TRBV5-1 and TRBJ2-1; 9 positions match TRBD1. The germline V gene encodes CDR1 SGHRS and CDR2 YFSETQ. Trimming removed 4 bases from V and 0 bases from J; junction bases left unmatched: 5. CDR3 size: 16 residues. CDR3 coding DNA: TGCGCCAGCAGCCAAGGGACAGGGAGCTCCTACAATGAGCAGTTCTTC. It codes for CASSQGTGSSYNEQFF.